The clone carrying this TCR beta chain was seen a handful of times. Antigen specificity is unknown. It may be a read error: a sequence one base away is much more abundant. TCR alpha and beta CDR3 regions were amplified from RNA using iRepertoire nested multiplex PCR. For one-step reverse transcription and amplification, roughly 95-400 ng of tissue mRNA or PBMC total RNA was used. TCRdb used MiXCR to reprocess the multiplex PCR reads, holding one entry per CDR3 protein. The sample includes around 190,000 distinct CDR3 sequences, 30% to 40% of them seen just once. These data come from a study of glioma-infiltrating T cells. Findings of the study overall: Tissue and blood shared very few CDR3 sequences. Tissue-blood divergence was below expectation in non-neoplastic patients, above in gliomas.

The sequencing sample was made of glioma tissue, nonneoplastic brain tissue, or PBMCs (not recorded which). This clonotype was sampled from a human donor with low-grade glioma or glioblastoma, undergoing nonglioma brain surgery, or in good health (not recorded which).

CDR3 region: CASSSRTGNNEQFF. CDR3 sequence (DNA): TGTGCCAGCAGCTCCCGGACAGGGAACAATGAGCAGTTCTTC. This chain connects TRBV5-4 to TRBJ2-1; 8 bases line up with TRBD1. Germline assignment: CDR1 SGHNT and CDR2 YYREEE (reference sequence). This CDR3 spans 14 amino acids. J lost 5 bases, V lost 3 bases, and 4 bases had no gene match. The whole variable domain, filled in from reference TRBV5-4 and TRBJ2-1, reads ETGVTQSPTHLIKTRGQQVTLRCSSQSGHNTVSWYQQALGQGPQFIFQYYREEENGRGNFPPRFSGLQFPNYSSELNVNALELDDSALYLCASSSRTGNNEQFFGPGTRLTVL.